The 24 T cell receptor beta chains below were found in one sample sequenced in a study of T-cell memory formation after mild COVID-19. TCRdb independently ran MiXCR on the 5' RACE reads; one entry per CDR3 protein. In the table there are 450,000 or so distinct CDR3 sequences, around 25% of which are singletons. What was sequenced was PBMCs or a T cell subset sorted from them (not recorded which). All receptors derive from an adult woman who had mild COVID-19 (a few samples of this study predate the infection). Cell type and time point are not known.

There are a few counts of this clonotype. The rearrangement joins TRBV20-1 to TRBJ2-1; 8 nucleotides match TRBD2. Looked up from germline, CDR1 is DFQATT and CDR2 is SNEGSKA (reference sequence). The J segment lost 8 bases and the V segment lost 1 base, leaving 7 bases of the junction unmatched. This CDR3 region has 14 residues. CDR3 amino acids: CSARVVAGFDEQFF. The DNA of the CDR3 is TGCAGTGCTAGAGTTGTAGCGGGGTTCGATGAGCAGTTCTTC.

Only a few counts were recorded for this clonotype. The V call is TRBV7-6, the J call TRBJ2-5, with D hard to call. This CDR3 is 14 amino acids long. Trimming took off 2 bases at V and 4 bases at J, with 11 bases between the two ends. The germline gives CDR1 SGHVS, CDR2 FNYEAQ. The CDR3 DNA reads as TGTGCCAGCAGCTTAAAGCCGGACCGAGAGACCCAGTACTTC. It codes for CASSLKPDRETQYF.

J is TRBJ1-2 and V is TRBV3-1, with unresolved D. The germline V gene has CDR1 LGHDT and CDR2 YNNKEL (reference sequence). V lost 1 base and J lost 1, with 10 bases in between. This CDR3 is built from 15 residues. The CDR3 DNA sequence: TGTGCCAGCAGCCAAGGTACATTCCTTAACTATGGCTACACCTTC. Amino acid sequence: CASSQGTFLNYGYTF.

The CDR3 coding sequence is TGCGCCAGCAGCTTGGAGGTCGCCCCCACAGATACGCAGTATTTT. Translating it yields CASSLEVAPTDTQYF. The chain recombines TRBV5-1 with TRBJ2-3; D remains ambiguous. V was trimmed by 0 bases and J by 2 bases, leaving 10 bases between them. This CDR3 is 15 amino acids long. Germline V CDR1 and CDR2: SGHRS, YFSETQ.

The chain has TRBV11-3 and TRBJ2-7; either TRBD1 or TRBD2 may fit D (6 bases each). V lost 2 bases and J 5 bases, leaving 10 bases between the germline ends. This CDR3 region has 13 residues. Germline V gives CDR1 SGHNT, CDR2 YENEEA. The CDR3 nucleotides are TGTGCCAGCAGCTTAATGGGGGGCCACGAGCAGTACTTC. Its protein is CASSLMGGHEQYF.

The chain has TRBV5-4 and TRBJ2-7, with D unclear. The germline CDR1 and CDR2 sequences are SGHNT and YYREEE (reference sequence). The CDR3 sequence is 14 residues long. Trimming stripped 5 bases from V and 3 bases from J, with 15 bases between. The CDR3 coding sequence is TGTGCCAGCAGTCCCGGCCTTCGGAACTACGAGCAGTACTTC. Its translation is CASSPGLRNYEQYF.

This clonotype showed up just a few times. The genes are TRBV7-6 and TRBJ2-1, with D perhaps matching TRBD1 (5 bases). This CDR3 has 15 residues. CDR1 is SGHVS, CDR2 FNYEAQ, per germline. V was clipped by 1 base and J by 7 bases, with 14 bases between them. In DNA form, the CDR3 reads TGTGCCAGCAGCTTAGTAGGGGATGGCTTAAATGAGCAGTTCTTC. Translated: CASSLVGDGLNEQFF.

V gene TRBV7-9 combines with J gene TRBJ2-1; the D is unclear. Germline CDR1 reads SEHNR; CDR2 reads FQNEAQ (reference sequence). CDR3 length equals 13 residues. V was clipped by 2 bases and J by 14 bases, with 16 bases between them. The CDR3 spells CASSLFASERKFF. As DNA, the CDR3 is TGTGCCAGCAGCTTATTTGCTAGTGAACGGAAGTTCTTC.

This clonotype was counted a few times. The chain recombines TRBV18 with TRBJ2-3; 9 bases agree with TRBD1. Germline CDR1 reads KGHSH; CDR2 reads LQKENI. The CDR3 consists of 16 residues. V was pared by 3 bases and J by 5 bases, with 9 bases of the junction left unmatched. CDR3 in amino acids: CASSPGTGLLKDTQYF. Here the CDR3 DNA reads TGTGCCAGCTCACCGGGGACAGGGCTTTTGAAAGATACGCAGTATTTT. Complete variable domain (other parts from reference TRBV18 and TRBJ2-3): NAGVMQNPRHLVRRRGQEARLRCSPMKGHSHVYWYRQLPEEGLKFMVYLQKENIIDESGMPKERFSAEFPKEGPSILRIQQVVRGDSAAYFCASSPGTGLLKDTQYFGPGTRLTVL.

This clonotype has only a few counts. The V call is TRBV3-1, the J call TRBJ2-1, with D possibly called TRBD1 or TRBD2 (5 bases each). Between the trimmed V and J ends, which lost 4 bases and 9 bases, there was a span of 19 bases. In germline, CDR1 is LGHDT, CDR2 YNNKEL (reference sequence). The CDR3 contains 15 residues. DNA for the CDR3: TGTGCCAGCAGCCTGGCGCCCGGGACCCTATTTGAGCAGTTCTTC. Translation: CASSLAPGTLFEQFF.

The chain uses TRBV2 and TRBJ2-5; 9 nucleotides line up with TRBD1. The CDR3 runs to 14 residues. J was trimmed by 5 bases and V by 8 bases; bases with no gene match: 9. Germline assignment: CDR1 SNHLY and CDR2 FYNNEI. The CDR3 bases are TGTGCCAGCGGGGGACAGGGTCATCGGGAGACCCAGTACTTC. This translates into CASGGQGHRETQYF.

This clonotype was seen more than once but under ten times. The chain carries TRBV14 and TRBJ2-3; D perhaps matches TRBD2 (6 bases). CDR1 and CDR2 (germline): SGHDN, FVKESK. The CDR3 contains 16 residues. V was trimmed by 6 bases and J by 6 bases, leaving 22 bases between them. CDR3 coding DNA: TGTGCCAGCAGTCCTCCGGGAGTCCCTCCTCGGGATACGCAGTATTTT. It yields the protein CASSPPGVPPRDTQYF.

This clonotype was counted only a few times. The chain joins TRBV7-2 to TRBJ2-5; possibly TRBD2 for D (5 bases). Germline-derived CDR1 and CDR2 are SGHTA and FQGNSA. The CDR3 runs to 15 residues. V was clipped by 5 bases and J by 5 bases, with 18 bases between them. The CDR3 here is CASSRGLLGKETQYF. The CDR3 DNA reads TGTGCCAGCAGCCGCGGACTCTTAGGCAAGGAGACCCAGTACTTC.

The J gene is TRBJ1-1, the V gene TRBV12-3 or TRBV12-4, with D perhaps matching TRBD1 (5 bases). Trimming removed 6 bases from V and 5 bases from J, with 13 bases in between. The CDR3 is made up of 13 amino acids. CDR3 amino acids: CASREKGVTEAFF. The CDR3 DNA follows: TGTGCCAGCAGGGAAAAAGGGGTAACTGAAGCTTTCTTT.

The V call is TRBV7-3, the J call TRBJ2-1; 8 nucleotides line up with TRBD1. The CDR3 contains 16 residues. CDR1 is SGHTA and CDR2 is FQGTGA in the germline V gene. The junction had 6 bases not matched to a gene; V was cut back by 3 bases and J by 2 bases. As DNA, the CDR3 is TGTGCCAGCAGCTTCGGACAGGGCGAACCCTACAATGAGCAGTTCTTC. Translating gives CASSFGQGEPYNEQFF.

The chain links TRBV5-1 to TRBJ2-2; 9 bases are shared with TRBD1. The CDR3 is 16 amino acids. V lost 2 bases and J lost 5; bases outside the gene matches: 7. Per the germline V gene, CDR1 is SGHRS and CDR2 is YFSETQ. The DNA for the CDR3 is TGCGCCAGCAGCTTTACCGGGACAGGGCAAACCGGGGAGCTGTTTTTT. This translates into CASSFTGTGQTGELFF.

The genes are TRBV7-9 and TRBJ2-1, with TRBD2 matching over 12 bases. Germline CDR1 reads SEHNR; CDR2 reads FQNEAQ (reference sequence). The V segment lost 5 bases and the J segment 7 bases; nucleotides outside the gene matches: 12. This CDR3 region has 17 residues. CDR3 sequence: CASSPPSGGVSRNEQFF. The CDR3 coding sequence is TGTGCCAGCAGCCCCCCTAGCGGGGGGGTCTCGAGGAATGAGCAGTTCTTC. Full variable domain (rest looked up from reference TRBV7-9 and TRBJ2-1): DTGVSQNPRHKITKRGQNVTFRCDPISEHNRLYWYRQTLGQGPEFLTYFQNEAQLEKSRLLSDRFSAERPKGSFSTLEIQRTEQGDSAMYLCASSPPSGGVSRNEQFFGPGTRLTVL.

This sequence joins TRBV20-1 and TRBJ1-4; the match to TRBD1 covers 11 bases. CDR1 and CDR2 (germline): DFQATT, SNEGSKA (reference sequence). J lost 7 bases, V lost 6 bases, and 10 bases had no gene match. The CDR3 spans 15 residues. The CDR3 loop is CSAQAGTGGSEKLFF. CDR3 bases: TGCAGTGCGCAGGCCGGGACAGGGGGGAGTGAAAAACTGTTTTTT.

V gene TRBV7-9 combines with J gene TRBJ2-7; no definite D call. CDR3 length: 13 amino acids. Germline assignment: CDR1 SEHNR and CDR2 FQNEAQ (reference sequence). With 5 bases removed from V and 3 bases from J, the gap between germline ends came to 11 bases. The CDR3 DNA reads TGTGCCAGCAGCCCCACAGAAAACTACGAGCAGTACTTC. It codes for CASSPTENYEQYF.

This clonotype was seen a few times. V is TRBV12-3 or TRBV12-4 and J is TRBJ2-1, with 14 bases matching TRBD2. J gave up 10 bases and V 7 bases, and 9 bases lay outside the gene matches. The CDR3 has 15 amino acids. CDR3 sequence: CASIPTSGRALEQFF. The CDR3 DNA is TGTGCCAGCATCCCGACTAGCGGGAGGGCACTAGAGCAGTTCTTC.

The V and J genes are TRBV6-5 and TRBJ1-6; D unclear. Trimming took 2 bases from V and 3 from J, leaving 11 bases between them. CDR3 size: 16 residues. Looked up from germline, CDR1 is MNHEY and CDR2 is SVGAGI. CDR3 residues: CASSYGNSHYNSPLHF. The CDR3 DNA follows: TGTGCCAGCAGTTACGGGAACAGCCACTATAATTCACCCCTCCACTTT.

The chain carries TRBV5-1 and TRBJ1-5; D not certain. This CDR3 region has 16 residues. Germline loops: CDR1 SGHRS, CDR2 YFSETQ. The germline V and J ends were trimmed by 0 bases and 5 bases, with 15 bases remaining between them. The CDR3 nucleotides read TGCGCCAGCAGCTTGGAGGCGGGGTCAGTAGATCAGCCCCAGCATTTT. Its protein product is CASSLEAGSVDQPQHF.

V and J are TRBV3-1 and TRBJ2-2; D may be TRBD2 (5 bases). CDR3 length equals 15 residues. Germline V gene data show CDR1 as LGHDT and CDR2 as YNNKEL (reference sequence). V gave up 4 bases and J gave up 1 base, with 10 bases separating them. The CDR3 sequence: CASSRTEENTGELFF. CDR3 bases: TGTGCCAGCAGCCGGACGGAGGAGAACACCGGGGAGCTGTTTTTT.

This clonotype appeared a few times. The chain combines TRBV2 with TRBJ1-5; D unresolved. The germline gives CDR1 SNHLY, CDR2 FYNNEI. The CDR3 contains 14 residues. Trimming left V 4 bases short and J 6 bases short, with 13 bases between. Written as DNA, the CDR3 is TGTGCCAGCAGTGTGCAAGGGTCGCTTCAGCCCCAGCATTTT. This encodes CASSVQGSLQPQHF.